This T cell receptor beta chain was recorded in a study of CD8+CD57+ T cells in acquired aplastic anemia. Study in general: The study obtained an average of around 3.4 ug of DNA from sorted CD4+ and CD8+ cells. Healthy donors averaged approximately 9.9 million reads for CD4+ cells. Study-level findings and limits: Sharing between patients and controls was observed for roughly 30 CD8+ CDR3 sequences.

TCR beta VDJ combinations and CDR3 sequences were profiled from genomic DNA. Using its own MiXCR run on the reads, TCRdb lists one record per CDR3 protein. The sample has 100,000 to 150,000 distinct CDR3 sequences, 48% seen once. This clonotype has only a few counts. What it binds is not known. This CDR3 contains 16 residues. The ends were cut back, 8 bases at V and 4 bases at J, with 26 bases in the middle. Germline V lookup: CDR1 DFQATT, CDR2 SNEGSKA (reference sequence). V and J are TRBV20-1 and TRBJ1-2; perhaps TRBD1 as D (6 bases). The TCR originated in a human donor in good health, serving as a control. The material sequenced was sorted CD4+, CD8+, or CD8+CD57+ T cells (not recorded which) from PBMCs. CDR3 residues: CSPHGGLTQNIYGYTF. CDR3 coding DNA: TGCAGTCCCCATGGGGGGCTCACCCAAAACATCTATGGCTACACCTTC.